These T cell receptor beta chains were read from a single sample in a study of T-cell memory formation after mild COVID-19. TCRdb reanalysed the 5' RACE reads using MiXCR and keeps one entry per CDR3 protein. The sample shows 400,000 to 450,000 distinct CDR3 sequences, 15% to 20% of them seen only once. Sequencing was carried out using PBMCs or a T cell subset sorted from them (not recorded which). The receptors originated from a man younger than 35 who had mild COVID-19 (a few samples of this study predate the infection). Cell type and time point are not known. Each CDR3 is given with its conserved first and last residue. Fields, in order: D gene, clone size, V gene, J gene, CDR3 DNA, CDR3 protein. D genes are given only for firm matches. Clone sizes are given selectively: once, few, many, or a class where the clone is expanded.

>-|few|TRBV6-5|TRBJ1-2
TGTGCCAGCAGTTACTACCCTGGGGACTATGGCTACACCTTC
CASSYYPGDYGYTF
>TRBD1|-|TRBV25-1|TRBJ2-3
TGTGCCAGCAGTTGGGACAGGGAGACGACAGATACGCAGTATTTT
CASSWDRETTDTQYF
>-|-|TRBV27|TRBJ2-2
TGTGCCAGCAGTCACCCGAACACCGGGGAGCTGTTTTTT
CASSHPNTGELFF
>TRBD1|-|TRBV12-3/TRBV12-4|TRBJ1-2
TGTGCCAGCATCCTACGGGGACAGAACTATGGCTACACCTTC
CASILRGQNYGYTF
>TRBD1|-|TRBV6-5|TRBJ1-4
TGTGCCAGCAGTTTCGGACAGGGGGCAGGTGAAAAACTGTTTTTT
CASSFGQGAGEKLFF
>TRBD1|-|TRBV4-1|TRBJ1-5
TGCGCCAGCAGCCAGCTTACCGGGACAGGGGTTCAGCCCCAGCATTTT
CASSQLTGTGVQPQHF
>-|-|TRBV27|TRBJ2-7
TGTGCCAGCAGTTTATCGATTGGGGAGCAGTACTTC
CASSLSIGEQYF
>-|-|TRBV5-1|TRBJ1-1
TGCGCCAGCAGCTGGGGACGGATGAACACTGAAGCTTTCTTT
CASSWGRMNTEAFF
>TRBD2|many|TRBV27|TRBJ2-3
TGTGCCAGCAGTTTCATGTTTCCAGCGGGGGGAGATACGCAGTATTTT
CASSFMFPAGGDTQYF
>TRBD1|-|TRBV4-1|TRBJ2-7
TGCGCCAGCAGCCGACGGAGACAGGGGGCTGACGAGCAGTACTTC
CASSRRRQGADEQYF
>-|few|TRBV4-3|TRBJ2-5
TGCGCCAGCAGCCAAAACGTCCAGGTTCAAGAGACCCAGTACTTC
CASSQNVQVQETQYF
>-|many|TRBV5-1|TRBJ2-7
TGCGCCAGCAGCCCCGGGACGGCGTACGAGCAGTACTTC
CASSPGTAYEQYF
>-|few|TRBV4-3|TRBJ1-2
TGCGCCAGCAGCCCCGTCCGAGGGGCTGGGGGCTACACCTTC
CASSPVRGAGGYTF
>TRBD1|-|TRBV6-2/TRBV6-3|TRBJ2-7
TGTGCCAGCAGTGGACAGGAGGTGAACGAGCAGTACTTC
CASSGQEVNEQYF
>TRBD1|few|TRBV19|TRBJ2-1
TGTGCCAGTAGTACAGGGGGCTCCTACAATGAGCAGTTCTTC
CASSTGGSYNEQFF
>TRBD1|many|TRBV7-8|TRBJ2-1
TGTGCCAGCAGCTCAAGGACAGGGGGAAATGAGCAGTTCTTC
CASSSRTGGNEQFF
>TRBD1|few|TRBV28|TRBJ1-1
TGTGCCAGCAGGAAAGGGGGCACGAACACTGAAGCTTTCTTT
CASRKGGTNTEAFF
>-|many|TRBV28|TRBJ1-4
TGTGCCACCCTCAATGAAAAACTGTTTTTT
CATLNEKLFF
>-|-|TRBV3-1|TRBJ2-4
TGTGCCAGCAGCCCCGGGGAGATGAGGATTCAGTACTTC
CASSPGEMRIQYF
>-|-|TRBV7-9|TRBJ1-6
TGTGCCAGCAGCTTAGGTTCCCAGGGTGGTAATTCACCCCTCCACTTT
CASSLGSQGGNSPLHF
>-|-|TRBV6-2/TRBV6-3|TRBJ1-1
TGTGCCAGCAGTATAAGGGGGTACACTGAAGCTTTCTTT
CASSIRGYTEAFF
>-|few|TRBV30|TRBJ2-1
TGTGCCTGGAGCGGGGCAGGGAAGGGTGAGCAGTTCTTC
CAWSGAGKGEQFF
>TRBD2|-|TRBV5-1|TRBJ2-3
TGCGCCAGCAGCACGGGACTAGCGGGGGTCAGCACAGATACGCAGTATTTT
CASSTGLAGVSTDTQYF
>-|-|TRBV7-7|TRBJ1-1
TGTGCTAATGACAGGAACACTGAAGCTTTCTTT
CANDRNTEAFF
>-|-|TRBV5-5|TRBJ1-5
TGTGCCAGCAGTCTCAGCGATCCCCAGCCCCAGCATTTT
CASSLSDPQPQHF
>-|many|TRBV12-5|TRBJ2-2
TGTGCTAGTGGTCCCGGGGCTATGACCGGGGAGCTGTTTTTT
CASGPGAMTGELFF
>-|-|TRBV4-3|TRBJ1-2
TGCGCCAGCAGCCAAGATCCACGGTCCATTGGGGGCTACACCTTC
CASSQDPRSIGGYTF